This is a list of T cell receptor beta chains from one sample in a study of molecular identifiers for immune sequencing clone quantification. One entry per CDR3 protein results from TCRdb running MiXCR on the PCR reads. This sample has 300,000 to 400,000 distinct CDR3 sequences; 24% occur once, and the top ten carry 0.65% to 0.75%. Sequenced material: naive CD8+ T cells from blood, with Jurkat cell RNA spiked in. The receptors come from a human donor in good health. Some libraries in this study had Jurkat cell RNA spiked in. The CDR3 runs from the conserved cysteine through the conserved F or W. A D gene is named only where the DNA matches it firmly. Clone sizes are given selectively: once, few, many, or a class where the clone is expanded.

j_call,v_call,d_call,clone_size,cdr3_aa,cdr3_nt
TRBJ2-1,TRBV7-2,NA,many,CASSLAYNEQFF,TGTGCCAGCAGCTTAGCTTACAATGAGCAGTTCTTC
TRBJ1-1,TRBV5-4,NA,NA,CASSFSGGLNTEAFF,TGTGCCAGCAGCTTTTCTGGCGGGCTGAACACTGAAGCTTTCTTT
TRBJ2-5,TRBV25-1,NA,few,CASSDEETQYF,TGTGCCAGCAGTGACGAAGAGACCCAGTACTTC
TRBJ2-3,TRBV4-1,NA,NA,CASSYSSGNTDTQYF,TGCGCCAGCAGTTACAGTAGCGGAAACACAGATACGCAGTATTTT
TRBJ2-3,TRBV30,TRBD2,few,CAWSRTGGADTQYF,TGTGCCTGGAGTAGAACGGGAGGTGCAGATACGCAGTATTTT
TRBJ2-3,TRBV29-1,NA,many,CSVASPVLEYF,TGCAGCGTGGCCTCCCCTGTTCTGGAGTATTTT
TRBJ2-2,TRBV30,TRBD2,NA,CAHDSFAGTSGSGGELFF,TGTGCCCACGATTCTTTCGCCGGGACTAGCGGGTCGGGGGGGGAGCTGTTTTTT
TRBJ2-7,TRBV28,NA,many,CASSSGVSSYEQYF,TGTGCCAGCAGTTCCGGGGTTAGCTCCTACGAGCAGTACTTC
TRBJ2-2,TRBV6-5,TRBD1,NA,CASSLDREIAGGLFF,TGTGCCAGCAGCTTGGACAGGGAGATAGCCGGGGGGCTGTTTTTT
TRBJ2-7,TRBV28,TRBD1,many,CASSPLTGGSYEQYF,TGTGCCAGCAGCCCCCTGACAGGGGGCTCCTACGAGCAGTACTTC
TRBJ2-1,TRBV29-1,TRBD1,many,CSVSILGGFSEQFF,TGCAGCGTTTCTATCCTAGGGGGCTTTAGTGAGCAGTTCTTC
TRBJ2-7,TRBV7-2,TRBD1,many,CASSSPHGTEAYEQYF,TGTGCCAGCAGCTCCCCGCACGGGACAGAAGCCTACGAGCAGTACTTC